The 26 T cell receptor beta chains below come from one sample, sequenced in a study of blood T cell repertoires in COVID-19. Assay used: immunoSEQ multiplex PCR; TCRdb lists only in-frame clones, some missing. Of 70,000 to 100,000 clones in the sample, about 88% were seen once. Source material: peripheral blood. Receptors were obtained from a woman of 80 years or more with active COVID-19.

This chain joins TRBV12-3 or TRBV12-4 and TRBJ2-5, with 11 bases identical to TRBD1. CDR3 length: 13 residues. The V and J ends lost 5 bases and 5 bases, in that order; junction bases with no gene match: 1. The CDR3: CASSRDRGETQYF. The CDR3 nucleotides are TGTGCCAGCAGTCGGGACAGGGGGGAGACCCAGTACTTC.

The V gene is TRBV7-2, the J gene TRBJ1-6, with D tentatively TRBD1 (5 bases). CDR1 is SGHTA, CDR2 FQGNSA, per germline. The V and J ends lost 6 bases and 10 bases respectively, with 16 bases between them. This CDR3 is 14 amino acids long. The CDR3 nucleotides read TGTGCCAGCAGGCCGACTGGGCGGGACTCACCCCTCCACTTT. Protein sequence: CASRPTGRDSPLHF.

The J gene is TRBJ2-1, the V gene TRBV28; D is perhaps TRBD1 (5 bases). The CDR3 is 12 amino acids. V was trimmed by 7 bases and J by 4 bases, leaving 8 bases between them. Germline V CDR1 and CDR2: MDHEN, SYDVKM. The chain's CDR3 is CASTDSYNEQFF. CDR3 bases: TGTGCCAGCACCGACAGTTACAATGAGCAGTTCTTC.

The rearrangement uses TRBV5-1 and TRBJ2-3; 7 positions match TRBD2. The CDR3 has 13 amino acids. Germline CDR1 SGHRS, CDR2 YFSETQ. The junction had 6 bases not matched to a gene; V was cut back by 7 bases and J by 4 bases. This chain's CDR3 is CASSLGGSDTQYF. Here the CDR3 DNA reads TGCGCCAGCTCCTTGGGAGGGTCAGATACGCAGTATTTT.

The gene calls are TRBV27 and TRBJ2-7; 7 bases map to TRBD2. CDR3 size: 12 residues. J lost 7 bases, V lost 3 bases, and 3 bases had no gene match. In germline, CDR1 is MNHEY, CDR2 SMNVEV (reference sequence). This CDR3 is CASSFRGGEQYF. CDR3 DNA: TGTGCCAGCAGTTTTCGGGGAGGGGAGCAGTACTTC.

The chain links TRBV6-5 to TRBJ1-1; D not resolved. Trimming pared 6 bases from V and 0 bases from J, leaving 5 bases between. The CDR3 sequence is 12 residues long. Germline CDR1 MNHEY, CDR2 SVGAGI. CDR3 coding DNA: TGTGCCAGCAGCGCGATGAACACTGAAGCTTTCTTT. It is translated as CASSAMNTEAFF.

This clone was recorded a few times. The J gene is TRBJ1-1, the V gene TRBV5-4; 7 bases fit TRBD1. V shed 4 bases, J shed 2 bases, and the junction held 11 bases outside the gene matches. This CDR3 has 16 residues. Germline loops: CDR1 SGHNT, CDR2 YYREEE (reference sequence). In nucleotides, the CDR3 is TGTGCCAGCAGCATCAACCGACAGGGAATAAACACTGAAGCTTTCTTT. The encoded protein is CASSINRQGINTEAFF.

The J gene is TRBJ2-1, the V gene TRBV7-9; the match to TRBD2 covers 9 bases. This CDR3 spans 17 amino acids. CDR1 and CDR2 from the germline V gene are SEHNR and FQNEAQ (reference sequence). Trimming at V came to 5 bases and at J to 5 bases, leaving 13 bases not matched to a gene. The CDR3 nucleotides are TGTGCCAGCAGCCCCCGCCATAGCGGGAGAAAAGACAATGAGCAGTTCTTC. Amino acid sequence: CASSPRHSGRKDNEQFF.

V gene TRBV20-1 combines with J gene TRBJ2-1, with D possibly being TRBD2 (5 bases). The CDR3 is made up of 14 amino acids. The V end lost 3 bases, the J end lost 3 bases, and 12 bases lay between the germline ends. Germline CDR1 reads DFQATT; CDR2 reads SNEGSKA (reference sequence). Here the CDR3 DNA reads TGCAGTGCTAGTCCCAGCGGTGTCTACAATGAGCAGTTCTTC. The encoded protein is CSASPSGVYNEQFF.

This sequence joins TRBV12-3 or TRBV12-4 and TRBJ1-4; D remains ambiguous. The CDR3 extends over 13 amino acids. Deletions cut 7 bases from V and 8 bases from J, with 14 bases between. The CDR3 is CASTGGSREKLFF. The CDR3 region has the DNA TGTGCCAGCACTGGAGGGTCGAGAGAAAAACTGTTTTTT.

The chain uses TRBV24-1 and TRBJ1-2, with a tentative D call TRBD1 (5 bases). V lost 3 bases to trimming and J lost 8 bases, with 15 bases between them. The CDR3 covers 14 residues. Germline V CDR1 and CDR2: KGHDR, SFDVKD. CDR3 region: CATSDERAGRGYTF. For the CDR3, the DNA is TGTGCCACCAGTGATGAGCGGGCGGGACGGGGCTACACCTTC.

V usage is TRBV11-3 and J usage is TRBJ2-1, with 8 bases aligning to TRBD1. The germline gives CDR1 SGHNT, CDR2 YENEEA. J was trimmed by 7 bases and V by 3 bases; bases with no gene match: 2. The CDR3 has 13 amino acids. The CDR3 loop is CASSLDRANEQFF. CDR3 nucleotides: TGTGCCAGCAGCTTGGACAGGGCAAATGAGCAGTTCTTC.

The V gene is TRBV4-3, the J gene TRBJ2-2; no definite D call. The CDR3 extends over 14 amino acids. Trimming took 1 base from V and 3 from J, leaving 6 bases between them. The germline CDR1 and CDR2 sequences are LGHNA and YSLEER. CDR3 protein: CASSQAVHTGELFF. In nucleotides, the CDR3 is TGCGCCAGCAGCCAAGCCGTTCACACCGGGGAGCTGTTTTTT.

This chain joins TRBV19 and TRBJ1-3, with TRBD1 matching over 10 bases. This CDR3 has 15 amino acids. Germline V lookup: CDR1 LNHDA, CDR2 SQIVND (reference sequence). Trimming at V came to 3 bases and at J to 2 bases, leaving 1 base not matched to a gene. Here the CDR3 reads CASSMGQGPGNTIYF. The CDR3, as DNA: TGTGCCAGTAGTATGGGACAGGGGCCTGGAAACACCATATATTTT.

There are a few counts of this clone. The chain links TRBV20-1 to TRBJ2-7; TRBD1 matches at 8 bases. Germline assignment: CDR1 DFQATT and CDR2 SNEGSKA (reference sequence). V lost 3 bases and J lost 5; bases outside the gene matches: 9. This CDR3 has 14 amino acids. The CDR3 DNA is TGCAGTGCTAGTTTGGCGGACAGGGACCACGAGCAGTACTTC. Its protein is CSASLADRDHEQYF.

The chain couples TRBV19 to TRBJ1-1, with 9 bases that match TRBD1. Germline V CDR1 and CDR2: LNHDA, SQIVND (reference sequence). The CDR3 covers 14 residues. V lost 7 bases, J lost 2 bases, and 5 bases stayed unmatched. The CDR3 reads CASTWDRVNTEAFF. The DNA of the CDR3 is TGTGCCAGTACCTGGGACAGGGTCAACACTGAAGCTTTCTTT. Supplemented by reference TRBV19 and TRBJ1-1, the full variable domain reads DGGITQSPKYLFRKEGQNVTLSCEQNLNHDAMYWYRQDPGQGLRLIYYSQIVNDFQKGDIAEGYSVSREKKESFPLTVTSAQKNPTAFYLCASTWDRVNTEAFFGQGTRLTVV.

The gene calls are TRBV7-8 and TRBJ2-1, with 7 bases that match TRBD2. The CDR3 contains 15 residues. CDR1 and CDR2 from the germline V gene are SGHVS and FQNEAQ. V dropped 2 bases and J dropped 3; count of bases not matched to a gene: 4. The CDR3 region has the DNA TGTGCCAGCAGCTTAATGGGGGGGATCTACAATGAGCAGTTCTTC. It encodes CASSLMGGIYNEQFF.

This clone was found once. CDR3 loop: CASSPLQGAGETQYF. The CDR3 bases are TGTGCCAGCAGCCCCCTCCAGGGGGCGGGAGAGACCCAGTACTTC. This sequence joins TRBV11-2 and TRBJ2-5, with 8 nucleotides matching TRBD1. V lost 5 bases to trimming and J lost 4 bases; unmatched junction nucleotides: 9. In germline, CDR1 is SGHAT, CDR2 FQNNGV. There are 15 residues in the CDR3.

The chain joins TRBV7-2 to TRBJ2-3; 12 bases line up with TRBD2. CDR1 and CDR2 (germline): SGHTA, FQGNSA. The length of the CDR3 is 18 residues. V trimming: 2 bases; J trimming: 4 bases; junction bases outside the gene matches: 10. The CDR3: CASSLIGTSGRGPDTQYF. The CDR3 DNA sequence: TGTGCCAGCAGCTTAATTGGGACTAGCGGGCGTGGGCCAGATACGCAGTATTTT.

The chain carries TRBV19 and TRBJ2-3; TRBD1 agrees at 7 bases. CDR1 LNHDA and CDR2 SQIVND come from the germline V gene (reference sequence). The CDR3 has 13 amino acids. V trimming: 6 bases; J trimming: 1 base; junction bases outside the gene matches: 1. Written as DNA, the CDR3 is TGTGCCAGTAGAGGGACAGGCACAGATACGCAGTATTTT. Translating it yields CASRGTGTDTQYF.

This clone was picked up a small number of times. This rearrangement joins TRBV7-9 to TRBJ1-5; 9 nucleotides agree with TRBD1. This CDR3 region has 16 residues. Germline V lookup: CDR1 SEHNR, CDR2 FQNEAQ (reference sequence). With V trimmed by 2 bases and J by 4 bases, 6 bases remained unmatched. In DNA, the CDR3 is TGTGCCAGCAGCTTATGGGGGACAGGGACGAATCAGCCCCAGCATTTT. It is translated as CASSLWGTGTNQPQHF.

V and J are TRBV29-1 and TRBJ2-5; no definite D call. V lost 3 bases to trimming and J lost 7 bases, with 12 bases between them. CDR3 length: 12 amino acids. Germline CDR1 and CDR2: SQVTM and ANQGSEA. For the CDR3, the DNA is TGCAGCGTTGAGCTCCTGAGTGGGACCCAGTACTTC. It specifies CSVELLSGTQYF.

The chain joins TRBV28 to TRBJ1-1; D remains unclear. This CDR3 has 15 amino acids. Germline V lookup: CDR1 MDHEN, CDR2 SYDVKM. V was pared by 3 bases and J by 0 bases, with 11 bases between. The DNA for the CDR3 is TGTGCCAGCAGTTTGATTGCTATCATGAACACTGAAGCTTTCTTT. Translating gives CASSLIAIMNTEAFF.

The genes are TRBV11-1 and TRBJ2-1; 9 bases fit TRBD2. The V gene end was trimmed by 4 bases and the J gene end by 10 bases; junction bases not matched to a gene: 5. The CDR3 is 13 amino acids. CDR1 is SGHAT and CDR2 is FQDESV in the germline V gene (reference sequence). CDR3 amino acids: CASSSTLAGEQFF. CDR3 nucleotides: TGTGCCAGCAGCTCGACGCTAGCGGGAGAGCAGTTCTTC.

This chain connects TRBV6-6 to TRBJ1-6, with D possibly TRBD1 on 5 matching bases. Per germline, CDR1 MNHNY and CDR2 SVGAGI (reference sequence). The CDR3 contains 14 residues. V gave up 2 bases and J gave up 8 bases, with 10 bases separating them. The CDR3 sequence is CASSYQGGDSPLHF. DNA for the CDR3: TGTGCCAGCAGTTACCAGGGCGGTGATTCACCCCTCCACTTT.

This clone has only one observation. CDR3 coding DNA: TGCGCCAGCAGCTTGTTAGTCCAGGGTGGGAATGAGCAGTTCTTC. This translates into CASSLLVQGGNEQFF. The V call is TRBV5-1, the J call TRBJ2-1, with D maybe TRBD1 (5 bases). CDR3 length: 15 residues. V lost 1 base, J lost 7 bases, and 15 bases lay in between. Germline CDR1 SGHRS, CDR2 YFSETQ. Full variable domain (remainder filled in from reference TRBV5-1 and TRBJ2-1): KAGVTQTPRYLIKTRGQQVTLSCSPISGHRSVSWYQQTPGQGLQFLFEYFSETQRNKGNFPGRFSGRQFSNSRSEMNVSTLELGDSALYLCASSLLVQGGNEQFFGPGTRLTVL.